The TCR beta chain described here comes from a study of blood T cell repertoires in COVID-19. On the study more broadly: COVID-19 samples collected from the United States, Italy and Spain covered acute and convalescent phases. Sample material is recorded as cDNA or gDNA derived from T cells, B-cell-depleted T cells, or PBMCs.

Germline loops: CDR1 LNHDA, CDR2 SQIVND (reference sequence). The CDR3 consists of 15 residues. The J segment lost 0 bases and the V segment lost 1 base, leaving 3 bases of the junction unmatched. In the study's own analysis: How many nucleated cells were present was estimated from reference gene primer amplification. Assay used: immunoSEQ multiplex PCR; TCRdb lists only in-frame clones, some missing. V, J and clone size are taken as reported in that table, and D and trimming were inferred from the DNA itself. The sample consists of roughly 150,000 clones, 79% of them appearing once. This clone was counted a few times.

The sequence came from a man aged 50-60 years with active or convalescent COVID-19. The rearrangement uses TRBV19 and TRBJ2-7, with 7 bases lining up with TRBD2. The sequenced material came from peripheral blood. This CDR3 reads CASSIGGGSSYEQYF. DNA for the CDR3: TGTGCCAGTAGTATAGGTGGCGGGAGCTCCTACGAGCAGTACTTC.